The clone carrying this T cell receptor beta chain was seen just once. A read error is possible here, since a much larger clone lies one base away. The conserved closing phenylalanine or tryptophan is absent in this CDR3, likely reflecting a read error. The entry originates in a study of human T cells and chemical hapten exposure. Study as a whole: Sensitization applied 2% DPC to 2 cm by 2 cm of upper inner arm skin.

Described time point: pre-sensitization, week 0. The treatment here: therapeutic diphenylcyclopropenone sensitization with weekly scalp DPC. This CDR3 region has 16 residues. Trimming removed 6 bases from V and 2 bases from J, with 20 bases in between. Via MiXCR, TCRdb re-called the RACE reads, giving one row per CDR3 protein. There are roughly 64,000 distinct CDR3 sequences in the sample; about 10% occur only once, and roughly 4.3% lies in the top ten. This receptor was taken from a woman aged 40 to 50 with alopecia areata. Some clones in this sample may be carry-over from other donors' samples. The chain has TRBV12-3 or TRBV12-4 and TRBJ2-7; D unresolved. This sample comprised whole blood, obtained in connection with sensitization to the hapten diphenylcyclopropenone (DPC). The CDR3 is CASSLGFEEYPYEQYL. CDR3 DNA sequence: TGTGCCAGCAGCCTCGGGTTCGAGGAATACCCCTACGAGCAGTACTTA.